Below, one TCR beta chain is given with its context. Its specificity is not known. The data are from a study of vaccination and CD4 T cells after COVID-19. The wider study: Post-vaccination samples were procured at a median of roughly 76 days following dose two (range 14 to 241). Study observations and caveats: Convalescent participants were relatively few, and none had early post-infection timepoints studied.

Regarding treatment: approximately 9-day PBMC culture with coronavirus spike peptide pools or control peptides (ViraFEST assay). The Oncomine TCR Beta short-read assay was applied to DNA of cultured CD4+ T cells. TCRdb re-analysed the PCR reads in MiXCR, keeping a single row per CDR3 protein. The data hold about 15,000 distinct CDR3 sequences, with 35% to 50% observed a single time. Trimming stripped 5 bases from V and 3 bases from J, with 8 bases between. Germline CDR1 is SGHTA and CDR2 is FQGNSA. The CDR3 covers 13 residues. This TCR was recovered from a human donor who had recovered from COVID-19. Sequences were derived from CD4+ T cells from blood, cultured in vitro, sampled before SARS-CoV-2 vaccination. The chain employs TRBV7-2 and TRBJ2-1; no firm D call. CDR3 protein: CASSIDRYNEQFF. CDR3 nucleotides: TGTGCCAGCAGCATAGACCGCTACAATGAGCAGTTCTTC.